The 2 T cell receptor beta chains given below trace back to one sample, sequenced in a study of CD8+CD57+ T cells in acquired aplastic anemia. Patients included in sequencing had previously demonstrated CD8+CD57+ cell expansion by flow cytometry. CDR3 and TCR beta VDJ profiling relied on a genomic DNA template. TCRdb reprocessed the reads via MiXCR and lists one record per CDR3 protein. The data hold approximately 220,000 distinct CDR3 sequences, with approximately 45% observed a single time. The specimen was sorted CD4+, CD8+, or CD8+CD57+ T cells (not recorded which) from PBMCs. The origin of the receptors is a human donor with aplastic anemia.

V usage is TRBV24-1 and J usage is TRBJ2-7; tentative D call: TRBD1 (6 bases). The V and J ends lost 5 bases and 1 base respectively, with 20 bases between them. The germline CDR1 and CDR2 sequences are KGHDR and SFDVKD. The CDR3 is 17 residues long. The chain's CDR3 is CATSAGPGQGSSYEQYF. The CDR3 DNA follows: TGTGCCACCAGTGCCGGCCCCGGGCAGGGGTCTTCCTACGAGCAGTACTTC.

This clonotype has a count of ten or more. The gene calls are TRBV12-3 or TRBV12-4 and TRBJ1-5; no clear D gene. CDR3 length: 12 residues. Trimming pared 1 base from V and 7 bases from J, leaving 5 bases between. In DNA form, the CDR3 reads TGTGCCAGCAGTTTAGTGAGGCAGCCCCAGCATTTT. Its translation is CASSLVRQPQHF.